This paragraph reports one T cell receptor (beta chain). Its antigen is unidentified. The repertoire was sequenced with immunoSEQ multiplex PCR; TCRdb's copy has only in-frame clones and lacks some. The sample contains roughly 100,000 clones, 80% to 90% of which appear only once. The data were taken from a study of T cell responses to AZD1222 COVID-19 vaccine. Notes on the study in general: Females made up more of the donors, who were largely white British, and clonal diversity may have come out too low. Repertoires were collected only later (after the peak T cell response had occurred). Regions left unmutated in variants are reportedly the target of nearly half of spike-specific TCRs.

Trimming stripped 7 bases from V and 2 bases from J, with 9 bases between. Germline loops: CDR1 SGHRS, CDR2 YFSETQ. The CDR3 is made up of 12 amino acids. The V and J genes are TRBV5-1 and TRBJ1-1; unclear D gene. The sequence was collected from an adult in good health. The source was peripheral blood, collected on day 0 of AZD1222 vaccination. The CDR3: CASRHRNTEAFF. The DNA for the CDR3 is TGCGCCAGCCGTCACAGAAACACTGAAGCTTTCTTT.